This paragraph covers one TCR beta chain sequence. It has no known antigen specificity. It has no much larger one-base neighbor in the sample; base qualities were not kept. Ficoll-Paque density gradient centrifugation was used to isolate PBMCs. Including cysteine and phenylalanine, the CDR3 has 15 amino acids. Here the CDR3 DNA is all that survives: 45 bases in frame from base 1. At the junction V is shortened by 0 bases and J by 9 bases; bases outside the gene matches: 2. In the germline V gene, CDR1 corresponds to SGHRS and CDR2 to YFSETQ. This specimen belongs to a study of T-cell memory formation after mild COVID-19 (dated by TCRdb to the early 2020s). Broadly, across the study: TCR sequence clusters from the two donors were largely donor specific. In a couple of donors, T-cell clones that expanded and contracted after mild COVID-19 were followed by sequencing TCRalpha and TCRbeta repertoires longitudinally. Two young, previously healthy adult volunteers, one female and one male, were included in the cohort. Results and caveats for the whole study, not just this receptor: Only two mild cases were covered by the study, and larger cohorts that include severe cases with pre-infection samples were considered necessary. Some responding clones were detected in pre-infection memory, which suggested that pre-existing cross-reactive memory T cells had joined the SARS-CoV-2 response. Clones that contracted from day 15 to 85 showed balanced CD4/CD8 phenotypes, whereas a second wave of clones that expanded from day 15 to 37 leaned towards CD4+. SARS-CoV-2 specificity of the second-wave clones peaking on day 37 was not confirmed. Contracting CD4+ clones were located mainly in the CM and EM memory subsets, whereas CD8+ clones were found to be enriched in EMRA.

Sequenced using an Illumina NovaSeq 6000. Using 5'RACE with constant-segment primers, TCRalpha and TCRbeta cDNA libraries were constructed, with sample barcodes and unique molecular identifiers added in the process. Trizol reagent was used to extract RNA from every sample. Amplification of the libraries took two PCR steps, and the second step added a second sample barcode plus Illumina TruSeq adapters. The libraries were sequenced on an Illumina NovaSeq using 2 x 150 bp paired-end reads. Per the source publication's procedure: With migec v1.2.7, reads were demultiplexed and then collapsed into UMI-guided consensus sequences. Using mixcr v2.1.11, the UMI consensuses were aligned to TRA and TRB V and J templates and assembled into clonotypes. Clonotypes were classified as expanded or contracted when called significant by both edgeR and NoisET, with noise models trained on biological replicates. For edgeR calls, the thresholds were a false discovery rate-adjusted p below 0.01 and a log2 fold-change of 1. PCA with hierarchical clustering of max-normalized trajectories of the 1000 most abundant clonotypes was used as exploratory dynamics analysis. Separately sequenced CD4+ and CD8+ repertoires were used to assign a CD4 or CD8 phenotype to each responding clone. TCRdb took the public reads, trimmed them with fastp at Q25, ran MiXCR for clone calling and kept in-frame beta chains. Every entry covers one CDR3 protein and lists the most common genes and DNA from its rows. The V and J calls and clone size are TCRdb's, not the authors'. Counted in this sample were hundreds of thousands of distinct CDR3 sequences; about 20% of them appeared once. The ten most abundant clones make up around 23% of the sample.

The sequenced sample consisted of PBMCs or a T cell subset sorted from them (not recorded which). The sequence was collected from a man younger than 35 who had mild COVID-19 (a few samples of this study predate the infection). The sample titles of this study are shuffled in the database, so cell type and time point are left out; the donor was told from shared clones. Recombination linked TRBV5-1 to TRBJ2-1; TRBD2 aligns with 14 central bases. The nucleotides read TGCGCCAGCAGCTTGGGGACTAGCGGGGGGTCTGAGCAGTTCTTC. Protein translation: CASSLGTSGGSEQFF.